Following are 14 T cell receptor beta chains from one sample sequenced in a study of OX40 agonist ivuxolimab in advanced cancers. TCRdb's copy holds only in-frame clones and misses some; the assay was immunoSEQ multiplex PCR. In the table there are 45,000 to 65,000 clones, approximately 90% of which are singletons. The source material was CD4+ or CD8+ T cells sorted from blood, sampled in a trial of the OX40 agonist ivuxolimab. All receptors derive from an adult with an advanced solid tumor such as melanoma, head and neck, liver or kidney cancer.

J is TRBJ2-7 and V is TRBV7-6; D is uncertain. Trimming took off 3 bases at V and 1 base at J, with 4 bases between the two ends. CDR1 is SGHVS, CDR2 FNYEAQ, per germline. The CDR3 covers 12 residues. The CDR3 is CASSFSSYEQYF. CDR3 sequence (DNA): TGTGCCAGCAGCTTTTCGTCCTACGAGCAGTACTTC.

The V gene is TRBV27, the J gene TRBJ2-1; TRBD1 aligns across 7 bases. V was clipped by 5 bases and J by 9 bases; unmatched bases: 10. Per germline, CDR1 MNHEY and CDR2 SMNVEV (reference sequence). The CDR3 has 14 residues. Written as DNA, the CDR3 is TGTGCCAGCAGTCTGGACAGGATGGGGCTTGAGCAGTTCTTC. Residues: CASSLDRMGLEQFF.

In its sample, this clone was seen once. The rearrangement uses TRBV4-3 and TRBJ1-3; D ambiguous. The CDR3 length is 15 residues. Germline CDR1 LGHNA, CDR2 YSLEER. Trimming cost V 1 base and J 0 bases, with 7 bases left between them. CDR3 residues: CASSQGVNSGNTIYF. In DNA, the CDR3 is TGCGCCAGCAGCCAAGGAGTCAACTCTGGAAACACCATATATTTT.

For the CDR3, the DNA is TGTGCCAGCAGTGGCCTTAGCGGGGGGGCCGTCAATGAGCAGTTCTTC. Protein sequence: CASSGLSGGAVNEQFF. The chain links TRBV9 to TRBJ2-1, with TRBD2 matching 11 bases. The V segment lost 5 bases and the J segment 6 bases; nucleotides outside the gene matches: 10. There are 16 residues in the CDR3. Germline values: CDR1 SGDLS, CDR2 YYNGEE.

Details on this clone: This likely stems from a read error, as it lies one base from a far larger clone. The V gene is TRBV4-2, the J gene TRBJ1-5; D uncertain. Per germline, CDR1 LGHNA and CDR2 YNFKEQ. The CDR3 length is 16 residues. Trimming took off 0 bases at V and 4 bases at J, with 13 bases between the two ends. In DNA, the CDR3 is TGTGCCAGCAGCCAAGACGTCGACACCTTTAATCAGCCCCAGCATTTT. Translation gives CASSQDVDTFNQPQHF.

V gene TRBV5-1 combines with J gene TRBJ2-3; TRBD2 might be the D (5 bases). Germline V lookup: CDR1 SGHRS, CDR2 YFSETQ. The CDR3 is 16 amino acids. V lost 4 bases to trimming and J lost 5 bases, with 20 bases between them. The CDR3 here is CASSPAEGDGIDTQYF. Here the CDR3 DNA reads TGCGCCAGCAGCCCGGCTGAGGGAGATGGGATAGATACGCAGTATTTT.

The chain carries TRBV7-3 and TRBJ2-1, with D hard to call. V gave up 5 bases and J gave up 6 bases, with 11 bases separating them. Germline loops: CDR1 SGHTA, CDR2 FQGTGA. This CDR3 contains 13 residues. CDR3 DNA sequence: TGTGCCAGCAGCGATTTCTCAGGCAATGAGCAGTTCTTC. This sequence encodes CASSDFSGNEQFF.

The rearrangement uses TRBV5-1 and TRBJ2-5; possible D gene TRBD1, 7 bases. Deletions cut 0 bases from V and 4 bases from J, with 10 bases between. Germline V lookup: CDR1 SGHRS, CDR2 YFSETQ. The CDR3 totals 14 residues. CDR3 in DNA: TGCGCCAGCAGCTTGGCAGGGGGGAGAGAGACCCAGTACTTC. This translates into CASSLAGGRETQYF.

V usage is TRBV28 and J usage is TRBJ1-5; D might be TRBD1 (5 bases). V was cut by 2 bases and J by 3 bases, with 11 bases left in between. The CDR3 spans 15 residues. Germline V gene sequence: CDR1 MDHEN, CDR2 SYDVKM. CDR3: CASSLLWGNNQPQHF. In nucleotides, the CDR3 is TGTGCCAGCAGTTTACTTTGGGGGAACAATCAGCCCCAGCATTTT.

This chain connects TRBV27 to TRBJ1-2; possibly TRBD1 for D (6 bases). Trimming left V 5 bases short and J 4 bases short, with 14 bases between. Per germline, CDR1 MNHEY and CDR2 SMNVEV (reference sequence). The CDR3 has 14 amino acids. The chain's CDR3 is CASSPTQGGYGYTF. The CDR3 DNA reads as TGTGCCAGCAGTCCTACACAGGGAGGCTATGGCTACACCTTC.

CDR3 loop: CSVEVSGTGLKTQYF. Written as DNA, the CDR3 is TGCAGCGTTGAAGTATCCGGGACAGGGCTAAAGACCCAGTACTTC. J is TRBJ2-5 and V is TRBV29-1; 9 nucleotides agree with TRBD1. CDR1 and CDR2 from the germline V gene are SQVTM and ANQGSEA. Trimming at V came to 1 base and at J to 6 bases, leaving 9 bases not matched to a gene. CDR3 length: 15 residues.

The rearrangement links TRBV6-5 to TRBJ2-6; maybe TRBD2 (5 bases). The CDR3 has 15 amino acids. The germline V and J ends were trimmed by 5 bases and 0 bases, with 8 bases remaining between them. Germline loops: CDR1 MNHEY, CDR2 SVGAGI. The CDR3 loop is CASSLEGSGANVLTF. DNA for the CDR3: TGTGCCAGCAGTCTCGAGGGCTCTGGGGCCAACGTCCTGACTTTC.

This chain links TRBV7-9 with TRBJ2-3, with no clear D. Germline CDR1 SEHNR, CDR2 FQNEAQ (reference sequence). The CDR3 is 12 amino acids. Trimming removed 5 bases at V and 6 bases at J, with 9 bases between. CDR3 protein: CASSHDWDTQYF. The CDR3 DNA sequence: TGTGCCAGCAGCCACGACTGGGATACGCAGTATTTT.

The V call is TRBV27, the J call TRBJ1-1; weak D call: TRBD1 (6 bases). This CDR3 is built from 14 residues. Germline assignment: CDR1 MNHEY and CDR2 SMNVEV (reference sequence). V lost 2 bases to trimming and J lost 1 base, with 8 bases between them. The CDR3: CASSLPGQNTEAFF. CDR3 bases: TGTGCCAGCAGTTTACCGGGACAGAACACTGAAGCTTTCTTT.